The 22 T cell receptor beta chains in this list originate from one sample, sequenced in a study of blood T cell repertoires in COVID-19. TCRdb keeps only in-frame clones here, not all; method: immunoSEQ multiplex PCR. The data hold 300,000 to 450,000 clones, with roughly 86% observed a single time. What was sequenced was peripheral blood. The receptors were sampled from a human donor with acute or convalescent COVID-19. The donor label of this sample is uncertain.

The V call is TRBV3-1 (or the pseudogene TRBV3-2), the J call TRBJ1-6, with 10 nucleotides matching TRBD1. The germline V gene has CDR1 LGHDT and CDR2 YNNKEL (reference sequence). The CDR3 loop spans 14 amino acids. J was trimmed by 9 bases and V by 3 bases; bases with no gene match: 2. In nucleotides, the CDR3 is TGTGCCAGCAGCCAGGGACAGGGGTTTTCACCCCTCCACTTT. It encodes CASSQGQGFSPLHF.

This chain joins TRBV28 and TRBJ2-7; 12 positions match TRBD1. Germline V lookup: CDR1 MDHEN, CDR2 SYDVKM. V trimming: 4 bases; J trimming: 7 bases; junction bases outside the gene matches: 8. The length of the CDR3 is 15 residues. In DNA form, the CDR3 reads TGTGCCAGCAGTTGGATGGGACAGGGGGCTCGAGAGCAGTACTTC. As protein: CASSWMGQGAREQYF. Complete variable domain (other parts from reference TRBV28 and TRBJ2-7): DVKVTQSSRYLVKRTGEKVFLECVQDMDHENMFWYRQDPGLGLRLIYFSYDVKMKEKGDIPEGYSVSREKKERFSLILESASTNQTSMYLCASSWMGQGAREQYFGPGTRLTVT.

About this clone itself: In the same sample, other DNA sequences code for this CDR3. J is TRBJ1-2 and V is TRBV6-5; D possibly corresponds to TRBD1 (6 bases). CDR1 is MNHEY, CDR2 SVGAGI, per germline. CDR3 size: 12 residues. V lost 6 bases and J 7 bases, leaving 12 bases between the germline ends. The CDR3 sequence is CASRVQGTGYTF. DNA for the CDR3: TGTGCCAGCAGGGTACAGGGAACTGGCTACACCTTC.

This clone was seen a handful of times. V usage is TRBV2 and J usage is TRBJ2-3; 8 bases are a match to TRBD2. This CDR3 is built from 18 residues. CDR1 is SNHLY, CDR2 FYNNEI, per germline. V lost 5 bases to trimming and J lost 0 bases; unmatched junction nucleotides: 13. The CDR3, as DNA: TGTGCCAGCAGTCTCGTAGCGGGGTTACCGACTAGCACAGATACGCAGTATTTT. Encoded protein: CASSLVAGLPTSTDTQYF.

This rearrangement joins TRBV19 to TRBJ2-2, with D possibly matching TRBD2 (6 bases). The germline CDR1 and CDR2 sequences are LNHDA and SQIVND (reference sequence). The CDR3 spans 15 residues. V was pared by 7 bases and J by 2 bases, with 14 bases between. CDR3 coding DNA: TGTGCCAGTACCTCAGGGACTCGAAACACCGGGGAGCTGTTTTTT. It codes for CASTSGTRNTGELFF.

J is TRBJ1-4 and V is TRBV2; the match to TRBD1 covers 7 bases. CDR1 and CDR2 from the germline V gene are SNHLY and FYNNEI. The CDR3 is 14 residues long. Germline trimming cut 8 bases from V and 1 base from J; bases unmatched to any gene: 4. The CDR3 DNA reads TGTGCCAGCCGGCGACAGGGAACTAATGAAAAACTGTTTTTT. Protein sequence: CASRRQGTNEKLFF.

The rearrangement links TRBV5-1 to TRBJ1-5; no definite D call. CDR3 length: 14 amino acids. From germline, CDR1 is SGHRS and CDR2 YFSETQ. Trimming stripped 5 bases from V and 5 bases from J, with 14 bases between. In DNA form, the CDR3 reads TGCGCCAGCAGTCCGAACGGGTGGGATCAGCCCCAGCATTTT. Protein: CASSPNGWDQPQHF.

This chain's CDR3 is CAWNAGGGADTQYF. The CDR3 DNA is TGTGCCTGGAACGCAGGGGGCGGTGCAGATACGCAGTATTTT. The chain has TRBV30 and TRBJ2-3, with 8 nucleotides matching TRBD1. Germline CDR1 reads GTSNPN; CDR2 reads SVGIG (reference sequence). This CDR3 contains 14 residues. V was clipped by 4 bases and J by 4 bases; unmatched bases: 7.

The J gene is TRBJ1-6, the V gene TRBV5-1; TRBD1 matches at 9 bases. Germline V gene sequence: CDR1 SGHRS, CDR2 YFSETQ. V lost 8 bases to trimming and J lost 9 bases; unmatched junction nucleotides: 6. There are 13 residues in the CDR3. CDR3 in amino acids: CARGRDRASPLHF. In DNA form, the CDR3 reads TGCGCCAGGGGCCGGGACAGGGCTTCACCCCTCCACTTT.

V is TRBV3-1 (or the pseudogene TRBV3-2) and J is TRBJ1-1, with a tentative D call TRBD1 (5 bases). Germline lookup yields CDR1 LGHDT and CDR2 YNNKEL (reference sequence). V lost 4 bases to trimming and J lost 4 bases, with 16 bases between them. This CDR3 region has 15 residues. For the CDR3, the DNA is TGTGCCAGCAGCCTGCGGGACGGGCAAATCACTGAAGCTTTCTTT. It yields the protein CASSLRDGQITEAFF.

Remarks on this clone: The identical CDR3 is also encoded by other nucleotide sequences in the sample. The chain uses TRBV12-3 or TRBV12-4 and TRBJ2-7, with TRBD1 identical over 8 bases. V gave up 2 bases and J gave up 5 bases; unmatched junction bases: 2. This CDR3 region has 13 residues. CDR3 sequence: CASSLRTGNEQYF. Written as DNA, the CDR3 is TGTGCCAGCAGTTTACGGACAGGGAACGAGCAGTACTTC.

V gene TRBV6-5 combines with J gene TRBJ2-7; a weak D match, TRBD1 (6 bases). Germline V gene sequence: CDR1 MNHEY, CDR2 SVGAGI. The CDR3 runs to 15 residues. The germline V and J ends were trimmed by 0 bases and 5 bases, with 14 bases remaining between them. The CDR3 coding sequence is TGTGCCAGCAGTTACTCAGGCCAGGGGCAGCACGAGCAGTACTTC. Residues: CASSYSGQGQHEQYF.

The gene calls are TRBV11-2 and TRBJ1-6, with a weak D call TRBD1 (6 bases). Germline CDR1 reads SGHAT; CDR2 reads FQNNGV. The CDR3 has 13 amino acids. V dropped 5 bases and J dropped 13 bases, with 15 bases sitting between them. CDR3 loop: CASSPRQAGPLHF. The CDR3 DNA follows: TGTGCCAGCAGCCCTCGACAGGCAGGTCCCCTCCACTTT. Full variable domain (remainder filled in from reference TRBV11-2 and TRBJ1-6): EAGVAQSPRYKIIEKRQSVAFWCNPISGHATLYWYQQILGQGPKLLIQFQNNGVVDDSQLPKDRFSAERLKGVDSTLKIQPAKLEDSAVYLCASSPRQAGPLHFGNGTRLTVT.

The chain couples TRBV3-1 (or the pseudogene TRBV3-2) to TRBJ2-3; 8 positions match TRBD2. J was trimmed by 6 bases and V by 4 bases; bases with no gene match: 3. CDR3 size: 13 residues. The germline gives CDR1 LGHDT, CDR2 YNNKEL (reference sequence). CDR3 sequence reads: CASSPGLVDTQYF. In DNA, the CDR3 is TGTGCCAGCAGCCCGGGACTAGTTGATACGCAGTATTTT.

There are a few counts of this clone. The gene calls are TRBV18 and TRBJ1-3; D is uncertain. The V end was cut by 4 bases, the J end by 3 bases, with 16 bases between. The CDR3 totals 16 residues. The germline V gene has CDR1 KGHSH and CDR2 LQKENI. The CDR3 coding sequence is TGTGCCAGCTCACGATCGTCCGGGATAGATGGAAACACCATATATTTT. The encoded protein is CASSRSSGIDGNTIYF.

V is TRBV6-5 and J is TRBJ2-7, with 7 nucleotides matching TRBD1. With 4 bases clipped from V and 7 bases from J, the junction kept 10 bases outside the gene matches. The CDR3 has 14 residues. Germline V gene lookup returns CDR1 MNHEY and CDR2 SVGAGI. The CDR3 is CASSSGTALREQYF. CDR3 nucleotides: TGTGCCAGCAGTTCCGGGACAGCGCTTAGGGAGCAGTACTTC.

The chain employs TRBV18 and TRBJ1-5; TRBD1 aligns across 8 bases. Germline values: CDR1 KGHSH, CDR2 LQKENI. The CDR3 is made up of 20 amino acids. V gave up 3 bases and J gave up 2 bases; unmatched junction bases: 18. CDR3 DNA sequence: TGTGCCAGCTCACCTGTTAGACAGGGGTCGGTTTCTTCTGGCAATCAGCCCCAGCATTTT. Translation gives CASSPVRQGSVSSGNQPQHF.

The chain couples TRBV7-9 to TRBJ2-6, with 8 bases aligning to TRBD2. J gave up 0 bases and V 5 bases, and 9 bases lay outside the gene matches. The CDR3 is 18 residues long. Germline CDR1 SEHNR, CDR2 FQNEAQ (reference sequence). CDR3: CASSLTAGGRSGANVLTF. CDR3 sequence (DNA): TGTGCCAGCAGCCTCACCGCGGGAGGACGCTCTGGGGCCAACGTCCTGACTTTC.

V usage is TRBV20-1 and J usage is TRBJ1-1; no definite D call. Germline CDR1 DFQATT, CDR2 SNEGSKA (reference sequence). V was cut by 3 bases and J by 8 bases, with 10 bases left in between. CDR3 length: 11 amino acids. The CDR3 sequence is CSASRRSEAFF. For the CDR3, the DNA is TGCAGTGCTAGTAGGCGGTCGGAAGCTTTCTTT.

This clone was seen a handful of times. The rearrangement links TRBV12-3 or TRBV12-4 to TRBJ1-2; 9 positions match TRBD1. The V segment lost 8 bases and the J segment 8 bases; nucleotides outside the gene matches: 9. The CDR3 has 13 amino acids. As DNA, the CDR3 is TGTGCCAGCGCTACAGGGGGCCTGAGAGGCTACACCTTC. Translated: CASATGGLRGYTF.

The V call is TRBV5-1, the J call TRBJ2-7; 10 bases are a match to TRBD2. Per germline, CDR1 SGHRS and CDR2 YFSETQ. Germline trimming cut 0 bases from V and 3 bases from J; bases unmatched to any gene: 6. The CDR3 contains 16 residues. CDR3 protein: CASSLGWSSGGYEQYF. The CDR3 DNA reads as TGCGCCAGCAGCTTGGGTTGGTCTAGCGGGGGCTACGAGCAGTACTTC.

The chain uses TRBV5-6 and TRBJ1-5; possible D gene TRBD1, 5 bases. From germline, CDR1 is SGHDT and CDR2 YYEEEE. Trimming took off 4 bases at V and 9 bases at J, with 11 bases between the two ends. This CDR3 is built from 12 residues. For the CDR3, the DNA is TGTGCCAGCAGCGTTGGGGCGTCGCCCCAGCATTTT. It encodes CASSVGASPQHF.